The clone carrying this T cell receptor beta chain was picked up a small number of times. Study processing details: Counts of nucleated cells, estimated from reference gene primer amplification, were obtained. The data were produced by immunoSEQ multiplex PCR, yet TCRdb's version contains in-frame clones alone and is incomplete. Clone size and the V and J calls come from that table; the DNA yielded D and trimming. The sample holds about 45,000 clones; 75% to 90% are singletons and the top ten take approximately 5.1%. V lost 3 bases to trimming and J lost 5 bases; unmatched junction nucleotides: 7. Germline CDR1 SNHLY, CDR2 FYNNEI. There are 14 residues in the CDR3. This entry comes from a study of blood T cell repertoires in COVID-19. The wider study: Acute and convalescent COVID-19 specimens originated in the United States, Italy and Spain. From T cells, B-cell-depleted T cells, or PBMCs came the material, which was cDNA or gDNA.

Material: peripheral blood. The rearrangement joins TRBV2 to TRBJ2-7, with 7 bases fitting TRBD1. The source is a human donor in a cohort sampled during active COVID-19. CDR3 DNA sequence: TGTGCCAGCAGTGACCTGACAGGGAGCAACGAGCAGTACTTC. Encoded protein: CASSDLTGSNEQYF. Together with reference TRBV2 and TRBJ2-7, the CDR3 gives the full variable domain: EPEVTQTPSHQVTQMGQEVILRCVPISNHLYFYWYRQILGQKVEFLVSFYNNEISEKSEIFDDQFSVERPDGSNFTLKIRSTKLEDSAMYFCASSDLTGSNEQYFGPGTRLTVT.